This entry is about one T cell receptor (beta chain). The V gene's germline CDR1 is MDHEN and CDR2 SYDVKM. The CDR3 consists of 14 residues. Deletions cut 2 bases from V and 8 bases from J, with 15 bases between. In the original workflow: The assay estimated nucleated cells by amplifying reference gene primers. Some clones are missing from TCRdb's copy, which holds only in-frame ones; the method was immunoSEQ multiplex PCR. The V and J calls and clone size come from that table; D and trimming were worked out from the DNA. The sample yields about 97,000 clones, approximately 87% seen once. This sample is drawn from a study of blood T cell repertoires in COVID-19. Across the whole study: Samples came from the United States, Italy and Spain, spanning acute and convalescent COVID-19. In each case, the material was cDNA or gDNA derived from T cells, B-cell-depleted T cells, or PBMCs.

Source material: peripheral blood. This chain uses TRBV28 with TRBJ1-2, with a weak D call TRBD1 (6 bases). The receptor comes from a human donor in a cohort sampled during active COVID-19. CDR3 amino acids: CASSLIDRSRGYTF. CDR3 sequence (DNA): TGTGCCAGCAGTTTAATCGACAGGTCCCGGGGCTACACCTTC.